These T cell receptor beta chains were read from a single sample in a study of blood T cells in healthy people across ages. TCRdb called the 5' RACE reads again in MiXCR, with one record for every CDR3 protein. The top ten clones hold around 11% of a sample with about 1.6 million distinct CDR3 sequences, around 36% of them seen once. The specimen was blood. Receptor source: a woman aged 30 to 39 in good health. The CDR3 runs from the conserved cysteine through the conserved F or W. A D gene is named only where the DNA matches it firmly. Clone size is shown for a subset of rows, as once, few, many or a class of expanded clone.

V: TRBV2; D: TRBD2; size: few; J: TRBJ2-7; CDR3: CASTPGTSGVTYEQYF; DNA: TGTGCCAGCACCCCCGGGACTAGCGGGGTCACCTACGAGCAGTACTTC
V: TRBV5-1; D: NA; size: NA; J: TRBJ1-5; CDR3: CASSLALSGPGLPQHF; DNA: TGCGCCAGCAGCTTGGCCCTGTCAGGGCCGGGGTTGCCCCAGCATTTT
V: TRBV11-2; D: NA; size: few; J: TRBJ2-7; CDR3: CASSLLLNEQYF; DNA: TGTGCCAGCAGCTTACTTCTGAACGAGCAGTACTTC
V: TRBV12-3/TRBV12-4; D: NA; size: NA; J: TRBJ2-5; CDR3: CASSRGRYQETQYF; DNA: TGTGCCAGCAGCCGCGGAAGGTACCAAGAGACCCAGTACTTC
V: TRBV25-1; D: NA; size: NA; J: TRBJ1-5; CDR3: CASSESGVGNQPQHF; DNA: TGTGCCAGCAGTGAATCTGGAGTTGGCAATCAGCCCCAGCATTTT
V: TRBV10-3; D: TRBD2; size: NA; J: TRBJ2-5; CDR3: CAISEDTRLGPQRTGGQETQYF; DNA: TGTGCCATCAGTGAAGACACAAGACTAGGTCCCCAAAGGACGGGAGGGCAAGAGACCCAGTACTTC
V: TRBV7-9; D: TRBD1; size: NA; J: TRBJ2-5; CDR3: CASTSGTGETHKETQYF; DNA: TGTGCCAGCACCTCCGGGACAGGGGAAACCCATAAAGAGACCCAGTACTTC
V: TRBV7-3; D: NA; size: few; J: TRBJ2-1; CDR3: CASSLGRVYYNEQFF; DNA: TGTGCCAGCAGCTTAGGCCGTGTCTACTACAATGAGCAGTTCTTC
V: TRBV19; D: TRBD1; size: NA; J: TRBJ1-1; CDR3: CASRSRGLRNTEAFF; DNA: TGTGCCAGTAGGTCCAGGGGGCTTCGGAACACTGAAGCTTTCTTT
V: TRBV20-1; D: NA; size: NA; J: TRBJ1-1; CDR3: CSARVGSTPEAFF; DNA: TGCAGTGCTAGAGTAGGGAGTACGCCTGAAGCTTTCTTT
V: TRBV7-2; D: NA; size: few; J: TRBJ2-5; CDR3: CASSLVGQGFGETQYF; DNA: TGTGCCAGCAGCTTAGTAGGGCAGGGGTTTGGGGAGACCCAGTACTTC
V: TRBV19; D: NA; size: NA; J: TRBJ2-6; CDR3: CASASEHSGANVLTF; DNA: TGTGCCAGTGCAAGCGAACACTCTGGGGCCAACGTCCTGACTTTC
V: TRBV12-3/TRBV12-4; D: TRBD1; size: few; J: TRBJ1-4; CDR3: CASTLYPRDRGNEKLFF; DNA: TGTGCCAGCACCTTATACCCCCGGGACAGAGGAAATGAAAAACTGTTTTTT
V: TRBV25-1; D: TRBD1; size: few; J: TRBJ2-7; CDR3: CASSPTGGPESYEQYF; DNA: TGTGCCAGCAGCCCGACAGGGGGCCCAGAATCCTACGAGCAGTACTTC
V: TRBV6-1; D: NA; size: NA; J: TRBJ1-5; CDR3: CASSGLGAYSNQPQHF; DNA: TGTGCCAGCAGTGGGCTAGGGGCGTATAGCAATCAGCCCCAGCATTTT
V: TRBV20-1; D: TRBD1; size: NA; J: TRBJ2-7; CDR3: CGAADRGYEQYF; DNA: TGCGGTGCTGCTGACAGGGGATACGAGCAGTACTTC